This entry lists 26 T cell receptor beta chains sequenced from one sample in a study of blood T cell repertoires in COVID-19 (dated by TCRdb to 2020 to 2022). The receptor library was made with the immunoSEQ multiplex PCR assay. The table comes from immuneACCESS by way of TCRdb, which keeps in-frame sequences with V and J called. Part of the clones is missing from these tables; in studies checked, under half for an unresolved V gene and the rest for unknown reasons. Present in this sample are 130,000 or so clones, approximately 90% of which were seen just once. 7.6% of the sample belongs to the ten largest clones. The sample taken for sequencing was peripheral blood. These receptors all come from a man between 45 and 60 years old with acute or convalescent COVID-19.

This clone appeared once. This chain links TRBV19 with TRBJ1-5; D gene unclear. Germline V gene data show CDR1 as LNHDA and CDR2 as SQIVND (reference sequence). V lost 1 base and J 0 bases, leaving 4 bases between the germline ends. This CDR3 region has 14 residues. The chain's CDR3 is CASSIGDSNQPQHF. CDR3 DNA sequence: TGTGCCAGTAGTATAGGAGATAGCAATCAGCCCCAGCATTTT. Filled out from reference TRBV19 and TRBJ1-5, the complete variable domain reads DGGITQSPKYLFRKEGQNVTLSCEQNLNHDAMYWYRQDPGQGLRLIYYSQIVNDFQKGDIAEGYSVSREKKESFPLTVTSAQKNPTAFYLCASSIGDSNQPQHFGDGTRLSIL.

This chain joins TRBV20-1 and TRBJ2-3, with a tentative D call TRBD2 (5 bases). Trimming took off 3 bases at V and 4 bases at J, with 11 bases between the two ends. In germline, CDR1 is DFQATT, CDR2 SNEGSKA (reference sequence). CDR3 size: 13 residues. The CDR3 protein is CSASRLASDTQYF. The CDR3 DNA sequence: TGCAGTGCTAGTCGTCTAGCCTCAGATACGCAGTATTTT.

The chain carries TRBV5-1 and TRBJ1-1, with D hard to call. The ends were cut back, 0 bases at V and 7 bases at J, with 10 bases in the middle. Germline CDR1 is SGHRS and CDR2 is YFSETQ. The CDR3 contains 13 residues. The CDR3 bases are TGCGCCAGCAGCTTGGGGGAGCAGCGTGAAGCTTTCTTT. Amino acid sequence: CASSLGEQREAFF.

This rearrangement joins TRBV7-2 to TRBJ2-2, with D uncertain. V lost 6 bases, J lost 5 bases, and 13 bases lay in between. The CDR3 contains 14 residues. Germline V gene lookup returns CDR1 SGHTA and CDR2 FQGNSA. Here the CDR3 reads CASRRQVTTGELFF. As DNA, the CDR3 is TGTGCCAGCAGAAGACAAGTTACAACCGGGGAGCTGTTTTTT.

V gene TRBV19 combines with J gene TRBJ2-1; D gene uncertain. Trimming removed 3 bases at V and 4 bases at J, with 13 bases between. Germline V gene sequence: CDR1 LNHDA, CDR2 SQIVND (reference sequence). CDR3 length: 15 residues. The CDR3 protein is CASSISAIGYNEQFF. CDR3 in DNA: TGTGCCAGTAGTATCTCAGCGATTGGGTACAATGAGCAGTTCTTC.

The CDR3 coding sequence is TGTGCCAGCTCACGGCAACAGGGCTTCAATCAGCCCCAGCATTTT. Amino acids: CASSRQQGFNQPQHF. V and J are TRBV18 and TRBJ1-5; D is possibly TRBD1 (6 bases). CDR3 size: 15 residues. CDR1 and CDR2 (germline): KGHSH, LQKENI. The germline V and J ends were trimmed by 4 bases and 3 bases, with 13 bases remaining between them.

CDR3 loop: CASSLGAPGSGGTNTQYF. The CDR3 DNA reads as TGTGCCAGCAGCTTAGGGGCCCCTGGTAGCGGGGGGACGAATACGCAGTATTTT. The chain has TRBV7-2 and TRBJ2-3; TRBD2 aligns across 10 bases. Looked up from germline, CDR1 is SGHTA and CDR2 is FQGNSA. The CDR3 is 18 residues long. V lost 1 base and J lost 7; bases outside the gene matches: 14.

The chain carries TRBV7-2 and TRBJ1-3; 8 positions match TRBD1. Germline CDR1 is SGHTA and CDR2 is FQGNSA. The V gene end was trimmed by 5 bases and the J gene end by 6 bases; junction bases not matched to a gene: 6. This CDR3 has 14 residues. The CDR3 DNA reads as TGTGCCAGCAGCGAGGACAGGGCCTCAAACACCATATATTTT. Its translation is CASSEDRASNTIYF.

The CDR3 loop is CASSSSGRPTYEQYF. CDR3 DNA: TGTGCCAGCAGCTCTAGCGGGAGACCAACCTACGAGCAGTACTTC. The chain recombines TRBV3-1 (or the pseudogene TRBV3-2) with TRBJ2-7, with 10 bases lining up with TRBD2. CDR1 is LGHDT, CDR2 YNNKEL, per germline (reference sequence). V was clipped by 5 bases and J by 2 bases; unmatched bases: 6. This CDR3 is 15 amino acids long.

The CDR3 DNA reads TGTGCCAGCAGCCAATCAAGAGGCGGCGGGAGGGCCGGGAATGAGCAGTTCTTC. Its protein product is CASSQSRGGGRAGNEQFF. J is TRBJ2-1 and V is TRBV3-1 (or the pseudogene TRBV3-2); 9 bases line up with TRBD2. The V segment lost 2 bases and the J segment 7 bases; nucleotides outside the gene matches: 15. Germline lookup yields CDR1 LGHDT and CDR2 YNNKEL (reference sequence). The CDR3 contains 18 residues.

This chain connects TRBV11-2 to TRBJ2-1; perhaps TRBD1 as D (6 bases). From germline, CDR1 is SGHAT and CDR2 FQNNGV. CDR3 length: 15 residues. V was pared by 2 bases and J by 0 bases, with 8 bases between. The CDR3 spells CASSLSRGSYNEQFF. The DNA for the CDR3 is TGTGCCAGCAGCTTAAGCAGGGGCTCCTACAATGAGCAGTTCTTC.

This CDR3 is CASSTEGAYYGYTF. The CDR3 coding sequence is TGTGCCAGTAGTACGGAGGGGGCGTACTATGGCTACACCTTC. V usage is TRBV19 and J usage is TRBJ1-2, with TRBD1 matching over 7 bases. The CDR3 has 14 amino acids. Germline CDR1 reads LNHDA; CDR2 reads SQIVND (reference sequence). J gave up 3 bases and V 4 bases, and 5 bases lay outside the gene matches.

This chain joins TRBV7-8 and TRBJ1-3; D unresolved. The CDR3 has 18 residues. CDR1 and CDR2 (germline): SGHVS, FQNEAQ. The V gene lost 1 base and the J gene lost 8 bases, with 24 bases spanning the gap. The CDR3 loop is CASSLEPPILLERDTIYF. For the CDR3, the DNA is TGTGCCAGCAGCTTAGAACCCCCGATATTACTCGAACGGGACACCATATATTTT. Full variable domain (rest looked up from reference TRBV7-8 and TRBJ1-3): GAGVSQSPRYKVAKRGQDVALRCDPISGHVSLFWYQQALGQGPEFLTYFQNEAQLDKSGLPSDRFFAERPEGSVSTLKIQRTQQEDSAVYLCASSLEPPILLERDTIYFGEGSWLTVV.

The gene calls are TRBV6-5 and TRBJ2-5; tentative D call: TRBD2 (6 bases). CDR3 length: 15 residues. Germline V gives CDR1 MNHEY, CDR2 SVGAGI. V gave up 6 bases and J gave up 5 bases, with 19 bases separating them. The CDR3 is CASRLPGLTVETQYF. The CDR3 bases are TGTGCCAGCAGGCTTCCGGGACTGACTGTGGAGACCCAGTACTTC.

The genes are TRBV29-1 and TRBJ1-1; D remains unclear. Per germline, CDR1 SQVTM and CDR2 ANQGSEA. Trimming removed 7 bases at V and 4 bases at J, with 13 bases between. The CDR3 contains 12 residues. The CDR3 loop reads CSAGTVGTEAFF. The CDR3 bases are TGCAGCGCGGGCACAGTGGGCACTGAAGCTTTCTTT. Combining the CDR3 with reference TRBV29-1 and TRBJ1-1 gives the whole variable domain SAVISQKPSRDICQRGTSLTIQCQVDSQVTMMFWYRQQPGQSLTLIATANQGSEATYESGFVIDKFPISRPNLTFSTLTVSNMSPEDSSIYLCSAGTVGTEAFFGQGTRLTVV.

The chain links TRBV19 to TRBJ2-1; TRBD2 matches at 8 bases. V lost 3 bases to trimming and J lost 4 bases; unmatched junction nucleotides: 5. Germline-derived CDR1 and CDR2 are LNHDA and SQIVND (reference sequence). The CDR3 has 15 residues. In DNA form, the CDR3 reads TGTGCCAGTAGTATGGCAGCGGGAGAGTACAATGAGCAGTTCTTC. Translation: CASSMAAGEYNEQFF.

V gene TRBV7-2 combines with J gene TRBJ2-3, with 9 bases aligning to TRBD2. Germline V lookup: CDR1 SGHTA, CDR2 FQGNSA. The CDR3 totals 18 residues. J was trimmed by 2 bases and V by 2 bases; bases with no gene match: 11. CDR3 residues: CASSLSAGGWTHTDTQYF. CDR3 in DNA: TGTGCCAGCAGCTTATCAGCGGGAGGATGGACACACACAGATACGCAGTATTTT.

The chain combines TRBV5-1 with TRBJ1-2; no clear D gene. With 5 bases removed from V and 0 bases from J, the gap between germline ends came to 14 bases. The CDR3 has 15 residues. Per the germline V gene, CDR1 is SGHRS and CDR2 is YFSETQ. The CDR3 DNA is TGCGCCAGCAGTCTCCTACTCGGGACTAACTATGGCTACACCTTC. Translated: CASSLLLGTNYGYTF.

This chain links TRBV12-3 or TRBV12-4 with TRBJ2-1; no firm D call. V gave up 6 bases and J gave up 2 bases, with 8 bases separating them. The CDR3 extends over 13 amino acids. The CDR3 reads CASSPGPYNEQFF. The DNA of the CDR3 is TGTGCCAGCAGCCCCGGTCCCTACAATGAGCAGTTCTTC.

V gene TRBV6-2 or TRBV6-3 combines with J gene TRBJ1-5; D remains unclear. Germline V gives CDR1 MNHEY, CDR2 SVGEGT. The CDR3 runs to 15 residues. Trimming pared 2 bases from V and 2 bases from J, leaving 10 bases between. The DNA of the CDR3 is TGTGCCAGCAGTTACAGTCTTCGGGGCAATCAGCCCCAGCATTTT. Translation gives CASSYSLRGNQPQHF.

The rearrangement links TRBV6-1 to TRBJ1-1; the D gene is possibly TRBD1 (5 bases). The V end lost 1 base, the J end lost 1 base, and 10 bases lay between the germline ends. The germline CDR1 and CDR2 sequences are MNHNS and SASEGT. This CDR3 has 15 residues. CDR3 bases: TGTGCCAGCAGTGAAGTATGGGGCGGGAACACTGAAGCTTTCTTT. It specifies CASSEVWGGNTEAFF.

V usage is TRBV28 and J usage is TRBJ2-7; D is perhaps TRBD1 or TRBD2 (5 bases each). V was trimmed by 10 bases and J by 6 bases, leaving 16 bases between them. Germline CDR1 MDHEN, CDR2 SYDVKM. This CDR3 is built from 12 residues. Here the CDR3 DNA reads TGTGCCACCAGGGCCGGAGGCGGCGAGCAGTACTTC. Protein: CATRAGGGEQYF.

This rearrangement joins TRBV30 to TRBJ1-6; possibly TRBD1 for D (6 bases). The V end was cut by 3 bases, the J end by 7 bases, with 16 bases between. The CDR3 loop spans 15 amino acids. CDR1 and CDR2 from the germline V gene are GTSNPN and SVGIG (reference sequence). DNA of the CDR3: TGTGCCTGGAGACTTGTACAGGGTGGAAATTCACCCCTCCACTTT. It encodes CAWRLVQGGNSPLHF.

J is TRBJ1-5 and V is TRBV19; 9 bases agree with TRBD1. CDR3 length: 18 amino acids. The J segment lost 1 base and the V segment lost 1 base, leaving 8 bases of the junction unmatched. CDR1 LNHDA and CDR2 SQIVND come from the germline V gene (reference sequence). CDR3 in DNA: TGTGCCAGTAGTATAGGAAGACGGGACAGGGTAAGCAATCAGCCCCAGCATTTT. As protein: CASSIGRRDRVSNQPQHF.

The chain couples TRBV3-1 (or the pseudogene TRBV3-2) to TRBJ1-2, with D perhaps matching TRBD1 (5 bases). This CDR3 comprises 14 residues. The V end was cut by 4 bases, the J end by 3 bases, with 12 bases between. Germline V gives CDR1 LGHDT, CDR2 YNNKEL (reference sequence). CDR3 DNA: TGTGCCAGCAGCCCCCAGGGTTATGACTATGGCTACACCTTC. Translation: CASSPQGYDYGYTF.

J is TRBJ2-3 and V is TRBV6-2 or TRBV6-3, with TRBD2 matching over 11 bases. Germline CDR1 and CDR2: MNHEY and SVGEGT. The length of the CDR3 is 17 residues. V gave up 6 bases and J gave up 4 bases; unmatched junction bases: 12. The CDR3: CASSSSPSGRLSDTQYF. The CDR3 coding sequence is TGTGCCAGCAGCTCCAGTCCTAGCGGGAGGTTGTCAGATACGCAGTATTTT.